This T cell receptor beta chain was identified during a study of T cell responses to AZD1222 COVID-19 vaccine. The germline V gene has CDR1 MDHEN and CDR2 SYDVKM. The CDR3 is made up of 14 amino acids. Germline trimming cut 11 bases from V and 3 bases from J; bases unmatched to any gene: 12. This table comes from immunoSEQ multiplex PCR, and its TCRdb copy is limited to in-frame clones, with some not included. The top ten clones hold approximately 4.5% of a sample with about 160,000 clones, approximately 90% of them seen once. The sample in question was peripheral blood, obtained 28 days after the second AZD1222 dose. The sequence was obtained from an adult who received the AZD1222 COVID-19 vaccine. The J gene is TRBJ2-7, the V gene TRBV28; 8 bases line up with TRBD1. DNA of the CDR3: TGTGCCGGCTCAGGACAGGGCAACTACTACGAGCAGTACTTC. Protein sequence: CAGSGQGNYYEQYF.